The clone carrying this T cell receptor (beta chain) was picked up many times. The time point denotes: persistent/refractory GD, antithyroid drugs over 5 years with positive TRAb. PBMCs were the source of the RNA used for TCR sequencing. This specimen belongs to a study of regulatory T cells in long-lasting Graves disease. This CDR3 contains 16 residues. Germline V gives CDR1 SGHAT, CDR2 FQNNGV. The V gene lost 2 bases and the J gene lost 4 bases, with 17 bases spanning the gap. Arm-PCR of CDR3 regions and iRepertoire HTBI primers were the basis on which TCR beta libraries were built. One entry per CDR3 protein results from TCRdb running MiXCR on the multiplex PCR reads. This sample has 700,000 or so distinct CDR3 sequences; around 30% occur once, and the top ten carry 35% to 55%.

Source: peripheral blood mononuclear cells (PBMCs), taken when the disease was refractory, from a patient treated with antithyroid drugs. This receptor was identified in a female donor with Graves disease. The chain combines TRBV11-2 with TRBJ2-5; D is tentatively TRBD1 or TRBD2 (6 bases each). In nucleotides, the CDR3 is TGTGCCAGCAGCTTAAGTAGCGGTTCACAGGGAGAGACCCAGTACTTC. Encoded protein: CASSLSSGSQGETQYF.